These 5 T cell receptor beta chains originate from one sample sequenced in a study of blood T cells in healthy people across ages. A second PCR of about 7 to 12 cycles used a sample-barcoded 5' primer and a J-beta primer mix. TCRdb independently ran MiXCR on the 5' RACE reads; one entry per CDR3 protein. The repertoire holds under 1,100,000 distinct CDR3 sequences, almost 25% seen once, with around 0.75% in the top ten. Separately, the same data were catalogued under a study of T cells of mothers and their children.

Sequenced sample: blood. These receptors came from a girl aged 2 to 9 in good health.

This clonotype occurred many times. The CDR3 DNA reads as TGTGCCAGCAGTGTCCGGCCGCAAGAGACCCAGTACTTC. Translating gives CASSVRPQETQYF. V and J are TRBV27 and TRBJ2-5; D is undetermined. CDR1 and CDR2 (germline): MNHEY, SMNVEV (reference sequence). V was shortened by 5 bases and J by 2 bases, with 9 bases between the two germline ends. The CDR3 has 13 amino acids.

The chain employs TRBV14 and TRBJ2-7, with TRBD1 matching over 8 bases. Germline loops: CDR1 SGHDN, CDR2 FVKESK. Germline trimming cut 4 bases from V and 3 bases from J; bases unmatched to any gene: 14. The CDR3 length is 17 residues. The CDR3 DNA sequence: TGTGCCAGCAGCCCAACTGGTGAGGGGACAGGTGACTACGAGCAGTACTTC. It encodes CASSPTGEGTGDYEQYF.

The table lists this clonotype with a few counts. The rearrangement uses TRBV29-1 and TRBJ2-7; D perhaps matches TRBD1 (8 bases). In germline, CDR1 is SQVTM, CDR2 ANQGSEA. The CDR3 totals 15 residues. Trimming removed 4 bases at V and 6 bases at J, with 22 bases between. The CDR3 sequence is CSVAPGGQGVGEQYF. CDR3 nucleotides: TGCAGCGTTGCTCCGGGAGGACAGGGTGTAGGCGAGCAGTACTTC.

This clonotype was recorded once. The genes are TRBV6-2 or TRBV6-3 and TRBJ2-5, with TRBD1 matching over 7 bases. The end of the DNA aligns better with TRBJ2-7, so the J call may be wrong. CDR1 MNHEY and CDR2 SVGEGT come from the germline V gene. The CDR3 contains 14 residues. CDR3 sequence reads: CASSYQGQSYEQYF. The CDR3 nucleotides are TGTGCCAGCAGTTACCAGGGACAGTCTTACGAGCAGTACTTC.

This clonotype has a handful of counts. The chain couples TRBV7-2 to TRBJ1-2, with D possibly matching TRBD1 (5 bases). CDR1 SGHTA and CDR2 FQGNSA come from the germline V gene. The CDR3 is 16 amino acids. Trimming removed 5 bases at V and 0 bases at J, with 16 bases between. CDR3 DNA sequence: TGTGCCAGCAGCGCACGGCGGGACGGACCTAACTATGGCTACACCTTC. This codes for CASSARRDGPNYGYTF.